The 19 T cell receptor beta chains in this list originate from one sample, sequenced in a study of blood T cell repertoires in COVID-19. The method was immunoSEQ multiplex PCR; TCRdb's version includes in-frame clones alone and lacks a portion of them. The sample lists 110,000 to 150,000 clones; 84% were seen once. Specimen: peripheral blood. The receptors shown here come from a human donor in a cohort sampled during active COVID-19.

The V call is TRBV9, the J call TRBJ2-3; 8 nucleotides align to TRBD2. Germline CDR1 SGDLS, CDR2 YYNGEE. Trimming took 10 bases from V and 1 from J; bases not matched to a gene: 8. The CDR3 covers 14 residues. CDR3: CAQGGLGGTDTQYF. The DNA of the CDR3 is TGTGCCCAAGGGGGACTAGGGGGCACAGATACGCAGTATTTT.

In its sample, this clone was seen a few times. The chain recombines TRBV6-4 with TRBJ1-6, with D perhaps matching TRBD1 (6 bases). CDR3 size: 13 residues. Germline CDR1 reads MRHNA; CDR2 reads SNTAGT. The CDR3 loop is CASRGSYNSPLHF. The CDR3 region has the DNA TGTGCGTCCAGGGGTTCCTATAATTCACCCCTCCACTTT.

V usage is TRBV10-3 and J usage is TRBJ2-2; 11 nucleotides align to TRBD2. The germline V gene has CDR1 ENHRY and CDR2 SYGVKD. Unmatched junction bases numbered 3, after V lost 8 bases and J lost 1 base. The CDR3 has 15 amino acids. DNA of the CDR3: TGTGCCATCGCGACTAGCGGGGTGAACACCGGGGAGCTGTTTTTT. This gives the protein CAIATSGVNTGELFF.

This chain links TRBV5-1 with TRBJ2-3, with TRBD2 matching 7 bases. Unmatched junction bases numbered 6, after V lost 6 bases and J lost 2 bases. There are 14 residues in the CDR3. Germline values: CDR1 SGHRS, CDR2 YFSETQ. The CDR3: CASTHGGTTDTQYF. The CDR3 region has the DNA TGCGCCAGCACCCACGGGGGGACCACAGATACGCAGTATTTT.

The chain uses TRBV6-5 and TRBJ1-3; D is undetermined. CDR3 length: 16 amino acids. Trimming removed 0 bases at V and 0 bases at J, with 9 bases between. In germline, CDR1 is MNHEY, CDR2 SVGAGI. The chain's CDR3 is CASSYSRAISGNTIYF. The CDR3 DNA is TGTGCCAGCAGTTACTCGAGGGCTATCTCTGGAAACACCATATATTTT.

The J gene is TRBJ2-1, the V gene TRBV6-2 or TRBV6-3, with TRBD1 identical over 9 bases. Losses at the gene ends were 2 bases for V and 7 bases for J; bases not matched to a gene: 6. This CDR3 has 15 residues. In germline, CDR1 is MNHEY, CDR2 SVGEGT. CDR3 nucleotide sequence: TGTGCCAGCAGTTACGAGAACAGGGGGCATAATGAGCAGTTCTTC. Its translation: CASSYENRGHNEQFF.

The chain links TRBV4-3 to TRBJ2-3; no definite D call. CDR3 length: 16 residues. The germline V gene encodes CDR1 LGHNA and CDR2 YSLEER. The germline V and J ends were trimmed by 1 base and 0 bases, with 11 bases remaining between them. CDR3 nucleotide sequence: TGCGCCAGCAGCCAAGTTTCCACAAGTAGCACAGATACGCAGTATTTT. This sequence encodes CASSQVSTSSTDTQYF.

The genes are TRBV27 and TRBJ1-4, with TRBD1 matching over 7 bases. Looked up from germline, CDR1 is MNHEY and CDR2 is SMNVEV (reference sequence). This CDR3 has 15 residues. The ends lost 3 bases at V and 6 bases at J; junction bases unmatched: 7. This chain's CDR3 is CASSLGGTDHEKLFF. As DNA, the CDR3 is TGTGCCAGCAGTTTGGGCGGGACAGACCATGAAAAACTGTTTTTT.

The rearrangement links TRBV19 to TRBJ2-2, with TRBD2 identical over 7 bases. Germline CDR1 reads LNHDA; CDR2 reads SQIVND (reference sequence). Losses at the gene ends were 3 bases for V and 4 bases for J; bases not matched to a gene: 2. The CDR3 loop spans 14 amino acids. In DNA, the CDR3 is TGTGCCAGTAGTATGGGGAGGGGCACCGGGGAGCTGTTTTTT. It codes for CASSMGRGTGELFF.

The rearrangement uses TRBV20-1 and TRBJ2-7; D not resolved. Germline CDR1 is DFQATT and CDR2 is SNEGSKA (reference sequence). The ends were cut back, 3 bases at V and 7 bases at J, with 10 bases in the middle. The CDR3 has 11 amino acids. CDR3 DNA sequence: TGCAGTGCTAGTCCGGGTCTAGAGCAGTACTTC. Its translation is CSASPGLEQYF.

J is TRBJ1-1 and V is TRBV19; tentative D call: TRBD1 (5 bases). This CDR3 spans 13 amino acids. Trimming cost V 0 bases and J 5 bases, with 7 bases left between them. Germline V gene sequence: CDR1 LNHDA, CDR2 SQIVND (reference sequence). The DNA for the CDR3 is TGTGCCAGTAGTATAGAGAAGGGGACTGAAGCTTTCTTT. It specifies CASSIEKGTEAFF.

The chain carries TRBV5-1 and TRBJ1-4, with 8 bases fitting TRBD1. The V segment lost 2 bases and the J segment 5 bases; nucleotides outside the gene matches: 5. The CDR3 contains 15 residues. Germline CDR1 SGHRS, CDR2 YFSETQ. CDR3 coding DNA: TGCGCCAGCAGCTTCGGAGGACAGGGAAATGAAAAACTGTTTTTT. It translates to CASSFGGQGNEKLFF. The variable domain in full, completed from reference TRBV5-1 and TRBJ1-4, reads KAGVTQTPRYLIKTRGQQVTLSCSPISGHRSVSWYQQTPGQGLQFLFEYFSETQRNKGNFPGRFSGRQFSNSRSEMNVSTLELGDSALYLCASSFGGQGNEKLFFGSGTQLSVL.

In DNA, the CDR3 is TGTGCCAGCAGCCCAAGCGGACTAGCGGGGGACAATGAGCAGTTCTTC. The encoded protein is CASSPSGLAGDNEQFF. V gene TRBV4-2 combines with J gene TRBJ2-1, with 13 bases fitting TRBD2. Germline CDR1 reads LGHNA; CDR2 reads YNFKEQ. V was pared by 4 bases and J by 5 bases, with 5 bases of the junction left unmatched. This CDR3 has 16 amino acids.

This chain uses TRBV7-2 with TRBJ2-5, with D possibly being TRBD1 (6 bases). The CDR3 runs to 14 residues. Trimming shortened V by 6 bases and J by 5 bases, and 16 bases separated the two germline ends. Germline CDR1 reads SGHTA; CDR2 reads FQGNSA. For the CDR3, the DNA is TGTGCCAGCAGTCCCAGGGGCGCCGGTGAGACCCAGTACTTC. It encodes CASSPRGAGETQYF.

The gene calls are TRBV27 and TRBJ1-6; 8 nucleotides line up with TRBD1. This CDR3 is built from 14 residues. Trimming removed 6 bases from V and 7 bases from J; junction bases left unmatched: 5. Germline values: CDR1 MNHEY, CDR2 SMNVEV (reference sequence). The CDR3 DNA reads TGTGCCAGCAGCTCCAGGGGGCGAAATTCACCCCTCCACTTT. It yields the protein CASSSRGRNSPLHF.

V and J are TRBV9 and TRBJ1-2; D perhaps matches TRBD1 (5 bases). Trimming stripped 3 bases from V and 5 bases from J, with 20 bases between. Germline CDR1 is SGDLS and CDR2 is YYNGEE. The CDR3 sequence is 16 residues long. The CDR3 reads CASSGHAGSETYGYTF. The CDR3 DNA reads TGTGCCAGCAGCGGACATGCAGGGTCCGAGACGTATGGCTACACCTTC.

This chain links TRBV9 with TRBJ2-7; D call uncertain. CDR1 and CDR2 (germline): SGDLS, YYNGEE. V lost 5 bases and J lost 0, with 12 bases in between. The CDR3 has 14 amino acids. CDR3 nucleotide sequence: TGTGCCAGCAGTGCCGCGTTGAGCTCCTACGAGCAGTACTTC. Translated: CASSAALSSYEQYF.

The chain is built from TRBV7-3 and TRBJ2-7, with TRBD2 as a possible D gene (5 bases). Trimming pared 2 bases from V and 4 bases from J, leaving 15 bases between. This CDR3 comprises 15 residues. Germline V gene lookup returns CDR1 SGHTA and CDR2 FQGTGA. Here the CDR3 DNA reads TGTGCCAGCAGCTTATGGTCCGGGGATCAGTACGAGCAGTACTTC. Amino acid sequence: CASSLWSGDQYEQYF. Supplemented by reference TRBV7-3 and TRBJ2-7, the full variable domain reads GAGVSQTPSNKVTEKGKYVELRCDPISGHTALYWYRQSLGQGPEFLIYFQGTGAADDSGLPNDRFFAVRPEGSVSTLKIQRTERGDSAVYLCASSLWSGDQYEQYFGPGTRLTVT.

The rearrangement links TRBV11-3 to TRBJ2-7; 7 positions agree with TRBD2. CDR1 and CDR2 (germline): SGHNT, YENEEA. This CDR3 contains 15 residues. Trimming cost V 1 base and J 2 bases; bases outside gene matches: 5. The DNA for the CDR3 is TGTGCCAGCAGCTTAGGAGTGAGCGGGACCTACGAGCAGTACTTC. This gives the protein CASSLGVSGTYEQYF.